This is a list of T cell receptor beta chains from one sample in a study of neurological immune-mediated disorders. TCRdb fed the 5' RACE reads into MiXCR, producing one record per CDR3 protein. The sample holds 75,000 to 85,000 distinct CDR3 sequences, 15% to 20% seen once. Sequenced input: PBMCs. These receptors came from a woman aged 40 to 50 in good health. CDR3s include the opening cysteine and the closing phenylalanine or tryptophan. The D gene is left open where the match is weak. Each size is once, few, many, or a class for an expanded clone.

clone_size	d_call	v_call	j_call	cdr3_aa	cdr3_nt
many	-	TRBV12-3/TRBV12-4	TRBJ1-5	CASSRTGTSNQPQHF	TGTGCCAGCAGCCGAACCGGGACCAGCAATCAGCCCCAGCATTTT
many	TRBD2	TRBV20-1	TRBJ2-7	CSARGVGGNYYEQYF	TGCAGTGCTAGAGGAGTGGGGGGGAACTACTACGAGCAGTACTTC
many	-	TRBV19	TRBJ1-2	CASNQGYGYTF	TGTGCCAGTAATCAGGGGTATGGCTACACCTTC